One sample yielded the 16 T cell receptor beta chains listed below, sequenced in a study of vaccination and CD4 T cells after COVID-19. Oncomine TCR Beta short-read sequencing was applied to DNA from cultured CD4+ T cells. MiXCR was run by TCRdb on the PCR reads, yielding one entry per CDR3 protein. Among around 12,000 distinct CDR3 sequences listed, around 44% were seen once. Noted treatment: 10-day PBMC culture with coronavirus spike peptide pools or control peptides (ViraFEST assay). No antigens are known for them. Source material: CD4+ T cells from blood, cultured in vitro. Source of these receptors: a human donor who had recovered from COVID-19.

The J gene is TRBJ2-5, the V gene TRBV20-1; perhaps D is TRBD1 or TRBD2 (5 bases each). The germline gives CDR1 DFQATT, CDR2 SNEGSKA (reference sequence). The V and J ends lost 5 bases and 4 bases respectively, with 14 bases between them. This CDR3 has 13 residues. The CDR3 DNA reads TGCAGTGCTTTGGGGCTGCGGGCAGAGACCCAGTACTTC. It yields the protein CSALGLRAETQYF.

This clonotype was detected only a few times. CDR3: CASSLGNQPQHF. The CDR3 nucleotides read TGTGCCAGCAGCCTAGGGAATCAGCCCCAGCATTTT. The chain is built from TRBV28 and TRBJ1-5, with unresolved D. V lost 6 bases and J lost 4, with 7 bases in between. Germline lookup yields CDR1 MDHEN and CDR2 SYDVKM. This CDR3 has 12 residues.

The V and J genes are TRBV12-3 or TRBV12-4 and TRBJ2-5, with D perhaps TRBD1 or TRBD2 (5 bases each). V was cut by 3 bases and J by 5 bases, with 10 bases left in between. This CDR3 contains 13 residues. The CDR3 DNA is TGTGCCAGCAGTTTCCAGGGACCTGAGACCCAGTACTTC. Its protein is CASSFQGPETQYF.

This CDR3 reads CASSQGGNTEAFF. In nucleotides, the CDR3 is TGTGCCAGCAGCCAAGGAGGGAACACTGAAGCTTTCTTT. The chain has TRBV3-1 and TRBJ1-1, with D unresolved. Germline V gene lookup returns CDR1 LGHDT and CDR2 YNNKEL (reference sequence). The V end was cut by 1 base, the J end by 1 base, with 4 bases between. The CDR3 is made up of 13 amino acids.

The chain joins TRBV6-2 or TRBV6-3 to TRBJ2-5; 9 bases agree with TRBD2. The CDR3 runs to 17 residues. From germline, CDR1 is MNHEY and CDR2 SVGEGT. V gave up 0 bases and J gave up 5 bases; unmatched junction bases: 10. In DNA, the CDR3 is TGTGCCAGCAGTTACTCTTCGCGGGAGGGCCGGGGCGAGACCCAGTACTTC. Encoded protein: CASSYSSREGRGETQYF.

The CDR3 DNA follows: TGTGCCAGCAGCAAAGTACCTGGGACAGTATATGGCTACACCTTC. Its translation is CASSKVPGTVYGYTF. The chain combines TRBV7-9 with TRBJ1-2; 7 nucleotides match TRBD1. CDR3 size: 15 residues. The junction had 11 bases not matched to a gene; V was cut back by 5 bases and J by 5 bases. Germline loops: CDR1 SEHNR, CDR2 FQNEAQ (reference sequence). Looking up the rest from reference TRBV7-9 and TRBJ1-2 gives the full variable domain: DTGVSQNPRHKITKRGQNVTFRCDPISEHNRLYWYRQTLGQGPEFLTYFQNEAQLEKSRLLSDRFSAERPKGSFSTLEIQRTEQGDSAMYLCASSKVPGTVYGYTFGSGTRLTVV.

The gene calls are TRBV27 and TRBJ1-6; D possibly corresponds to TRBD1 (6 bases). Germline-derived CDR1 and CDR2 are MNHEY and SMNVEV (reference sequence). V was shortened by 5 bases and J by 3 bases, with 14 bases between the two germline ends. The CDR3 runs to 16 residues. The CDR3 nucleotides are TGTGCCAGCAGTCTTTCGGGACACCGCTATAATTCACCCCTCCACTTT. This sequence encodes CASSLSGHRYNSPLHF.

This clonotype was seen a single time. The chain joins TRBV28 to TRBJ1-5, with D unclear. Germline CDR1 MDHEN, CDR2 SYDVKM. V lost 4 bases to trimming and J lost 7 bases, with 5 bases between them. There are 11 residues in the CDR3. The CDR3 DNA is TGTGCCAGCAGTTCCGGACAGCCCCAGCATTTT. The encoded protein is CASSSGQPQHF.

This clonotype was recorded a few times. This chain uses TRBV12-3 or TRBV12-4 with TRBJ1-5, with D possibly TRBD1 on 6 matching bases. The V gene lost 3 bases and the J gene lost 1 base, with 13 bases spanning the gap. CDR3 size: 16 residues. CDR3 bases: TGTGCCAGCAGTTTTGACAGCGGGACAAGCAATCAGCCCCAGCATTTT. Its translation is CASSFDSGTSNQPQHF.

In its sample, this clonotype was seen a few times. The V call is TRBV19, the J call TRBJ1-1, with D uncertain. This CDR3 spans 13 amino acids. V gave up 4 bases and J gave up 8 bases, with 14 bases separating them. Germline V lookup: CDR1 LNHDA, CDR2 SQIVND (reference sequence). CDR3 nucleotide sequence: TGTGCCAGTAGTACCCTTTCGCTTCCCGAAGCTTTCTTT. Translation gives CASSTLSLPEAFF.

This clonotype was counted between two and nine times. The chain uses TRBV19 and TRBJ1-1, with TRBD1 identical over 8 bases. Germline values: CDR1 LNHDA, CDR2 SQIVND (reference sequence). J lost 2 bases, V lost 5 bases, and 10 bases had no gene match. CDR3 length equals 16 residues. The CDR3: CASSVQGARYNTEAFF. Here the CDR3 DNA reads TGTGCCAGTAGTGTCCAGGGGGCCCGGTATAACACTGAAGCTTTCTTT.

The gene calls are TRBV20-1 and TRBJ2-7; 10 bases fit TRBD2. The CDR3 extends over 15 amino acids. CDR1 and CDR2 from the germline V gene are DFQATT and SNEGSKA (reference sequence). After removal of 5 bases from V and 2 bases from J, the junction contained 9 bases not matched to a gene. The CDR3 DNA follows: TGCAGTGCTGGCTTCCCTAGCGGGAGCACCTACGAGCAGTACTTC. Protein product: CSAGFPSGSTYEQYF.

This clonotype was picked up a small number of times. The rearrangement joins TRBV20-1 to TRBJ1-2; a possible D gene is TRBD1 (6 bases). Germline V gene lookup returns CDR1 DFQATT and CDR2 SNEGSKA (reference sequence). This CDR3 comprises 14 residues. Between the trimmed V and J ends, which lost 3 bases and 0 bases, there was a span of 11 bases. In DNA, the CDR3 is TGCAGTGCTAGTGTCGGACAGCCTAACTATGGCTACACCTTC. Its protein is CSASVGQPNYGYTF.

V gene TRBV30 combines with J gene TRBJ1-2; D may be TRBD1 (5 bases). With 4 bases removed from V and 8 bases from J, the gap between germline ends came to 23 bases. The germline V gene encodes CDR1 GTSNPN and CDR2 SVGIG (reference sequence). The CDR3 is made up of 15 amino acids. The CDR3 coding sequence is TGTGCCTGGAACCCCCCGGGACTTGGGCGGTTCGGCTACACCTTC. Its translation is CAWNPPGLGRFGYTF.

This clonotype was seen once. The CDR3 sequence is CSVADGVLGNQPQHF. Written as DNA, the CDR3 is TGCAGCGTTGCTGACGGTGTTCTGGGAAATCAGCCCCAGCATTTT. This chain connects TRBV29-1 to TRBJ1-5; D call uncertain. V was shortened by 4 bases and J by 4 bases, with 17 bases between the two germline ends. CDR3 length equals 15 residues. The germline V gene has CDR1 SQVTM and CDR2 ANQGSEA.

This clonotype was seen more than once but under ten times. The rearrangement links TRBV28 to TRBJ1-2, with D uncertain. The CDR3 has 14 residues. Germline V gene sequence: CDR1 MDHEN, CDR2 SYDVKM. V lost 4 bases, J lost 4 bases, and 13 bases lay in between. Here the CDR3 DNA reads TGTGCCAGCAGTTCGGGCCCAGCCCTCTATGGCTACACCTTC. This encodes CASSSGPALYGYTF.